This T cell receptor beta chain was identified in a study of blood T cell repertoires in COVID-19. About the study: The United States, Italy and Spain provided the acute and convalescent COVID-19 samples. Sources were T cells, B-cell-depleted T cells, or PBMCs; the material itself was cDNA or gDNA.

In the source study's methods: Amplification of reference gene primers provided the estimated nucleated cell counts. Profiling relied on immunoSEQ multiplex PCR, and the TCRdb table lists in-frame clones only, not all of them. That table furnishes V, J and clone size, whereas the DNA furnished D and trimming. The repertoire holds some 150,000 clones, with 87% as singletons. J was trimmed by 1 base and V by 0 bases; bases with no gene match: 11. The length of the CDR3 is 19 residues. Germline loops: CDR1 SGDLS, CDR2 YYNGEE. This rearrangement joins TRBV9 to TRBJ2-3; 10 bases agree with TRBD2. The receptor comes from an older woman with active or convalescent COVID-19. Specimen: peripheral blood. Here the CDR3 reads CASSVALAGGLLRTDTQYF. Written as DNA, the CDR3 is TGTGCCAGCAGCGTAGCTTTAGCGGGGGGACTGCTTCGCACAGATACGCAGTATTTT. The whole variable domain, filled in from reference TRBV9 and TRBJ2-3, reads DSGVTQTPKHLITATGQRVTLRCSPRSGDLSVYWYQQSLDQGLQFLIQYYNGEERAKGNILERFSAQQFPDLHSELNLSSLELGDSALYFCASSVALAGGLLRTDTQYFGPGTRLTVL.